The 4 T cell receptor beta chains reported below all come from one sample, sequenced in a study of control samples from healthy donors and cancer patients. Only in-frame clones appear in the TCRdb table, and some are missing; sequencing was by immunoSEQ multiplex PCR. The sample has about 180,000 clones; around 94% are singletons. The sequenced material came from blood. The source is a man aged 25 to 40 in good health.

CDR3 DNA: TGTGCCAGCAGCCCTACCTCGGGGGGCACAGATACGCAGTATTTT. Its translation is CASSPTSGGTDTQYF. The chain combines TRBV9 with TRBJ2-3; tentatively, D is TRBD2 (6 bases). V was clipped by 4 bases and J by 1 base, with 13 bases between them. Looked up from germline, CDR1 is SGDLS and CDR2 is YYNGEE. CDR3 length equals 15 residues.

The chain combines TRBV18 with TRBJ1-1; 7 bases match TRBD1. V was clipped by 5 bases and J by 8 bases; unmatched bases: 8. This CDR3 has 13 amino acids. The V gene's germline CDR1 is KGHSH and CDR2 LQKENI. The CDR3 DNA is TGTGCCAGCTCATTCACAGGGGAAGGCGAAGCTTTCTTT. Translating gives CASSFTGEGEAFF. The full variable domain, with the rest looked up from reference TRBV18 and TRBJ1-1, is NAGVMQNPRHLVRRRGQEARLRCSPMKGHSHVYWYRQLPEEGLKFMVYLQKENIIDESGMPKERFSAEFPKEGPSILRIQQVVRGDSAAYFCASSFTGEGEAFFGQGTRLTVV.

This chain uses TRBV6-5 with TRBJ1-5; D ambiguous. Per germline, CDR1 MNHEY and CDR2 SVGAGI. Trimming removed 6 bases from V and 5 bases from J, with 11 bases in between. The CDR3 has 13 residues. This chain's CDR3 is CASSSIGHQPQHF. In nucleotides, the CDR3 is TGTGCCAGCAGCTCCATTGGGCATCAGCCCCAGCATTTT.

The rearrangement joins TRBV2 to TRBJ1-1; possible D gene TRBD1, 5 bases. V was clipped by 4 bases and J by 6 bases, with 12 bases between them. The CDR3 contains 13 residues. Germline lookup yields CDR1 SNHLY and CDR2 FYNNEI. This chain's CDR3 is CASSARALSEAFF. In nucleotides, the CDR3 is TGTGCCAGCAGTGCCAGGGCCTTGTCTGAAGCTTTCTTT.